This TCR beta chain was retrieved from a study of T cells in Graves' hyperthyroidism and ophthalmopathy. Study-level information: Staff took peripheral blood when the initial diagnosis was made, before any treatment began. Whole-study findings and limits: It was a median about 6 months before onset that the model predicted ophthalmopathy. Most thyroid clonotypes with frequency above 0.001 were detected in blood.

The diagnostic basis comprised clinical symptoms, serum thyroxine and TRAb, thyroid ultrasound and orbital computed tomography. TCR beta CDR3 regions were amplified from RNA transcripts. The TCR CDR3 first-round RT-PCR relied on the HTBI primer set. MiXCR was run by TCRdb on the multiplex PCR reads, yielding one entry per CDR3 protein. The data show about 500,000 distinct CDR3 sequences, with approximately 16% seen just once and under 20% held by the top ten. The table lists this clonotype with a few counts. Its antigen is currently unknown. Sequenced material: blood. This clonotype originated in a woman between 18 and 29 years old with Graves' hyperthyroidism.

The CDR3: CASSSGWGESTDTQYF. The CDR3 DNA reads TGTGCCAGCAGCTCCGGTTGGGGGGAGAGCACAGATACGCAGTATTTT. The chain links TRBV7-2 to TRBJ2-3; TRBD2 might be the D (6 bases). Germline loops: CDR1 SGHTA, CDR2 FQGNSA. V was shortened by 4 bases and J by 0 bases, with 14 bases between the two germline ends. The CDR3 runs to 16 residues.